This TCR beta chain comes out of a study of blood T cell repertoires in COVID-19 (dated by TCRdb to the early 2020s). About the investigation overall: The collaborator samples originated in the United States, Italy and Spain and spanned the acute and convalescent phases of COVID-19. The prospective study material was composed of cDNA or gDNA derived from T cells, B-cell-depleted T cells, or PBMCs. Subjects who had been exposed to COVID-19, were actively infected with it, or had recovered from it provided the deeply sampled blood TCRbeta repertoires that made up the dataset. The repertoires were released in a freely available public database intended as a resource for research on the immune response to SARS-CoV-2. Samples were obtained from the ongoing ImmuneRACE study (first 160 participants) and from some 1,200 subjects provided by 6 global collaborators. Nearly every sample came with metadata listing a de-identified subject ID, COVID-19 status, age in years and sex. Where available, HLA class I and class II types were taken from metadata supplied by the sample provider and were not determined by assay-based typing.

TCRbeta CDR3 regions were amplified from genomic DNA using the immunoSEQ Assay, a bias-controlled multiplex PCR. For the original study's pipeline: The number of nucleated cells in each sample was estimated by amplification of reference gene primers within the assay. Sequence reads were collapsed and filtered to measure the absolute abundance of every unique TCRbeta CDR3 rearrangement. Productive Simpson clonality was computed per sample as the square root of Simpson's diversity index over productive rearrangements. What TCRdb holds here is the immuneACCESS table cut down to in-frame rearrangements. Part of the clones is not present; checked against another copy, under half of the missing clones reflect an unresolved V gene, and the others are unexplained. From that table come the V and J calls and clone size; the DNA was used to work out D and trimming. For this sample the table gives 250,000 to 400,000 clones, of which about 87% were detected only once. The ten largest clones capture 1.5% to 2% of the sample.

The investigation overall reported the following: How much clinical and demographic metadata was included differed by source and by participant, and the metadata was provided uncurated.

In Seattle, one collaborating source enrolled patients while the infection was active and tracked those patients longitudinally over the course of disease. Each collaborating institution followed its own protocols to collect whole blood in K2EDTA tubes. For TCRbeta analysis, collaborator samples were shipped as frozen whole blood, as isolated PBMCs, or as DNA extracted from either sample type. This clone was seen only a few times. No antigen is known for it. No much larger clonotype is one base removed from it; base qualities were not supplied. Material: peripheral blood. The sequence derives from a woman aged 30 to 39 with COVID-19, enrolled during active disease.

CDR3 sequence: CASSLRQNTGELFF. In nucleotides, the sequence is TGTGCCAGCAGCTTAAGACAGAACACCGGGGAGCTGTTTTTT. The V and J segments used are TRBV11-2 and TRBJ2-2, with no reliable assignment of the D segment. The CDR3, from cysteine to phenylalanine, totals 14 residues. Of all the DNA, just the CDR3 is kept, 42 bases in frame from base 1. V and J lose 2 bases and 1 base, and a span of 5 bases separates them. CDR1 and CDR2 (SGHAT, FQNNGV) derive from the germline V gene.